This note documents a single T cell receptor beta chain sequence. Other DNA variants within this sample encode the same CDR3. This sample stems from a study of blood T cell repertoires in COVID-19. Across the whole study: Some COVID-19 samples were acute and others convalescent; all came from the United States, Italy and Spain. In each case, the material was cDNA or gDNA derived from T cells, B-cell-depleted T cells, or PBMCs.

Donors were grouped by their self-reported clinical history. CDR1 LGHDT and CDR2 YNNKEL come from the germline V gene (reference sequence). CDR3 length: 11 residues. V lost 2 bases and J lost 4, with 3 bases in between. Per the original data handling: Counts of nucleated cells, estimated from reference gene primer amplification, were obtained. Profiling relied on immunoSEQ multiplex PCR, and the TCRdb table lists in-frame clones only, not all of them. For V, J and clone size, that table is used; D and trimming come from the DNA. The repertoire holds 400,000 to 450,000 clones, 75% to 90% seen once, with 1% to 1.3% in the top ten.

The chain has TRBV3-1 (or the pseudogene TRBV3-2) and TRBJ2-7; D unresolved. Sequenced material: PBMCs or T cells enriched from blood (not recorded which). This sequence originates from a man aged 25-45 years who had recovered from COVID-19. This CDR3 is CASSQSYEQYF. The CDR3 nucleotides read TGTGCCAGCAGCCAATCTTACGAGCAGTACTTC.